A single sample is the source of the 22 T cell receptor beta chains below, sequenced in a study of OX40 agonist ivuxolimab in advanced cancers. The data were produced by immunoSEQ multiplex PCR, yet TCRdb's version contains in-frame clones alone and is incomplete. The sample lists nearly 25,000 clones; approximately 79% were seen once. Sequences were derived from CD4+ or CD8+ T cells sorted from blood, sampled in a trial of the OX40 agonist ivuxolimab. These receptor sequences come from an adult with an advanced solid tumor such as melanoma, head and neck, liver or kidney cancer.

The chain couples TRBV2 to TRBJ2-1; TRBD2 aligns across 7 bases. The V segment lost 6 bases and the J segment 2 bases; nucleotides outside the gene matches: 4. The CDR3 spans 14 residues. Germline values: CDR1 SNHLY, CDR2 FYNNEI. Here the CDR3 DNA reads TGTGCCAGCAGACCGACTAGCACCTACAATGAGCAGTTCTTC. Its translation: CASRPTSTYNEQFF. Using reference TRBV2 and TRBJ2-1 for the parts outside the CDR3, the full variable domain is EPEVTQTPSHQVTQMGQEVILRCVPISNHLYFYWYRQILGQKVEFLVSFYNNEISEKSEIFDDQFSVERPDGSNFTLKIRSTKLEDSAMYFCASRPTSTYNEQFFGPGTRLTVL.

V is TRBV19 and J is TRBJ2-7; D is possibly TRBD2 (6 bases). V was clipped by 6 bases and J by 1 base, with 16 bases between them. CDR1 and CDR2 from the germline V gene are LNHDA and SQIVND (reference sequence). The CDR3 extends over 15 amino acids. The CDR3 loop is CASSLEGLGSYEQYF. CDR3 DNA: TGTGCCAGTAGCCTAGAGGGACTTGGTTCCTACGAGCAGTACTTC.

CDR3 loop: CASSASGTGGSPLHF. The CDR3 region has the DNA TGTGCCAGTAGCGCCTCCGGGACAGGGGGTTCACCCCTCCACTTT. This chain links TRBV19 with TRBJ1-6; 11 positions agree with TRBD1. V was clipped by 6 bases and J by 9 bases; unmatched bases: 7. This CDR3 is built from 15 residues. Germline V CDR1 and CDR2: LNHDA, SQIVND (reference sequence).

This sequence joins TRBV6-5 and TRBJ1-2; D is uncertain. The germline V gene encodes CDR1 MNHEY and CDR2 SVGAGI. This CDR3 contains 13 residues. Trimming removed 2 bases from V and 3 bases from J, with 7 bases in between. CDR3 bases: TGTGCCAGCAGTTACGGGTCGTACTATGGCTACACCTTC. This gives the protein CASSYGSYYGYTF.

As DNA, the CDR3 is TGTGCCAGCAGCTCTCCCGGGACAGGGGCGCACGAGCAGTACTTC. Translated: CASSSPGTGAHEQYF. The chain carries TRBV7-6 and TRBJ2-7; 10 bases fit TRBD1. The CDR3 contains 15 residues. Germline lookup yields CDR1 SGHVS and CDR2 FNYEAQ. The junction had 8 bases not matched to a gene; V was cut back by 4 bases and J by 5 bases.

V and J are TRBV7-9 and TRBJ1-4, with 9 bases fitting TRBD1. The CDR3 sequence is 16 residues long. Germline CDR1 is SEHNR and CDR2 is FQNEAQ (reference sequence). J was trimmed by 8 bases and V by 3 bases; bases with no gene match: 10. The CDR3 is CASSLPTGGAEEKLFF. CDR3 nucleotides: TGTGCCAGCAGCTTGCCTACAGGGGGCGCAGAGGAAAAACTGTTTTTT.

V is TRBV19 and J is TRBJ2-3; tentative D call: TRBD1 (6 bases). V lost 5 bases and J 3 bases, leaving 9 bases between the germline ends. This CDR3 is built from 13 residues. Germline lookup yields CDR1 LNHDA and CDR2 SQIVND (reference sequence). The CDR3, as DNA: TGTGCCAGTAGTGCAGGACAGACAGATACGCAGTATTTT. Translating it yields CASSAGQTDTQYF.

The chain recombines TRBV29-1 with TRBJ2-7, with a weak D call TRBD1 (6 bases). The CDR3 covers 12 residues. CDR1 SQVTM and CDR2 ANQGSEA come from the germline V gene. V dropped 4 bases and J dropped 4 bases, with 11 bases sitting between them. CDR3: CSVARGEYEQYF. DNA for the CDR3: TGCAGCGTTGCCAGGGGTGAATACGAGCAGTACTTC.

This chain connects TRBV7-9 to TRBJ2-5; 11 bases line up with TRBD1. CDR3 length equals 19 residues. V trimming: 0 bases; J trimming: 1 base; junction bases outside the gene matches: 10. The germline gives CDR1 SEHNR, CDR2 FQNEAQ (reference sequence). The CDR3 region is CASSLAVGAGTGGQETQYF. CDR3 nucleotides: TGTGCCAGCAGCTTAGCAGTTGGAGCCGGGACAGGGGGCCAAGAGACCCAGTACTTC.

The rearrangement links TRBV10-3 to TRBJ2-1; 10 positions match TRBD2. CDR3 size: 14 residues. V shed 8 bases and J 6 bases; nucleotides not matched to a gene: 7. Looked up from germline, CDR1 is ENHRY and CDR2 is SYGVKD. The CDR3 coding sequence is TGTGCCATCTCCGGGACTAGCGCGACCAATGAGCAGTTCTTC. Amino acid sequence: CAISGTSATNEQFF.

The V and J genes are TRBV6-6 and TRBJ1-5; D is ambiguous. This CDR3 region has 14 residues. V lost 0 bases to trimming and J lost 7 bases, with 10 bases between them. Germline lookup yields CDR1 MNHNY and CDR2 SVGAGI (reference sequence). CDR3 sequence reads: CASSYSNGRQPQHF. The CDR3 DNA sequence: TGTGCCAGCAGTTACTCGAACGGGAGGCAGCCCCAGCATTTT.

This clone was observed a few times. The chain is built from TRBV27 and TRBJ2-7; D is uncertain. Germline V CDR1 and CDR2: MNHEY, SMNVEV (reference sequence). Trimming removed 5 bases from V and 6 bases from J, with 20 bases in between. This CDR3 contains 15 residues. The CDR3 coding sequence is TGTGCCAGCAGTCCCTTCCATCCGACGTCCGCCGAGCAGTACTTC. Protein product: CASSPFHPTSAEQYF.

The chain uses TRBV30 and TRBJ1-3, with unresolved D. In germline, CDR1 is GTSNPN, CDR2 SVGIG (reference sequence). The V gene lost 0 bases and the J gene lost 1 base, with 10 bases spanning the gap. The length of the CDR3 is 15 residues. CDR3 coding DNA: TGTGCCTGGAGTGTGGTGAGAGGATCTGGAAACACCATATATTTT. It yields the protein CAWSVVRGSGNTIYF.

The CDR3 is CASSQMLTGGRGYGYTF. As DNA, the CDR3 is TGTGCCAGCAGCCAAATGCTTACGGGGGGGCGGGGCTATGGCTACACCTTC. The rearrangement joins TRBV14 to TRBJ1-2, with D perhaps TRBD1 (6 bases). This CDR3 is built from 17 residues. V gave up 2 bases and J gave up 4 bases, with 20 bases separating them. CDR1 and CDR2 from the germline V gene are SGHDN and FVKESK.

This chain uses TRBV7-2 with TRBJ2-7, with D perhaps matching TRBD1 or TRBD2 (5 bases each). Germline V gene lookup returns CDR1 SGHTA and CDR2 FQGNSA. Trimming shortened V by 5 bases and J by 2 bases, and 19 bases separated the two germline ends. The CDR3 has 16 amino acids. This CDR3 is CASSIGTGRRTYEQYF. The CDR3 nucleotides are TGTGCCAGCAGCATAGGGACCGGGCGCCGGACCTACGAGCAGTACTTC. The variable domain in full, completed from reference TRBV7-2 and TRBJ2-7, reads GAGVSQSPSNKVTEKGKDVELRCDPISGHTALYWYRQSLGQGLEFLIYFQGNSAPDKSGLPSDRFSAERTGGSVSTLTIQRTQQEDSAVYLCASSIGTGRRTYEQYFGPGTRLTVT.

The gene calls are TRBV29-1 and TRBJ2-2; D is possibly TRBD1 (5 bases). CDR3 length: 12 amino acids. V dropped 4 bases and J dropped 5 bases, with 8 bases sitting between them. In germline, CDR1 is SQVTM, CDR2 ANQGSEA. CDR3 region: CSVARETGELFF. In DNA form, the CDR3 reads TGCAGCGTTGCCAGGGAAACCGGGGAGCTGTTTTTT.

The DNA for the CDR3 is TGTGCCAGCATGTCGGGAAGCTCCTATAATTCACCCCTCCACTTT. Its protein is CASMSGSSYNSPLHF. The rearrangement joins TRBV6-1 to TRBJ1-6; D remains unclear. The germline V gene encodes CDR1 MNHNS and CDR2 SASEGT. The CDR3 is made up of 15 amino acids. V was trimmed by 7 bases and J by 0 bases, leaving 10 bases between them.

This clone was seen a few times. This sequence joins TRBV9 and TRBJ1-3, with D possibly being TRBD1 (5 bases). From germline, CDR1 is SGDLS and CDR2 YYNGEE. V was clipped by 4 bases and J by 0 bases, with 11 bases between them. CDR3 length: 15 amino acids. In DNA form, the CDR3 reads TGTGCCAGCAGCTTGGGACGGACCTCTGGAAACACCATATATTTT. This codes for CASSLGRTSGNTIYF.

The CDR3 sequence: CASSVVAGTGYEQFF. The CDR3 region has the DNA TGTGCCAGCAGCGTAGTGGCGGGCACAGGATATGAGCAGTTCTTC. The V gene is TRBV9, the J gene TRBJ2-1; D tentatively fits TRBD1 or TRBD2 (5 bases each). This CDR3 is 15 amino acids long. Germline V gene lookup returns CDR1 SGDLS and CDR2 YYNGEE. Trimming took 0 bases from V and 8 from J, leaving 15 bases between them.

The J gene is TRBJ2-7, the V gene TRBV2; D not certain. CDR1 is SNHLY, CDR2 FYNNEI, per germline. The CDR3 has 16 residues. The germline V and J ends were trimmed by 3 bases and 1 base, with 16 bases remaining between them. The CDR3 loop reads CASSDSLRSASYEQYF. DNA for the CDR3: TGTGCCAGCAGTGACAGTTTAAGATCGGCATCCTACGAGCAGTACTTC.

This chain links TRBV7-7 with TRBJ2-7; TRBD1 matches at 9 bases. With V trimmed by 4 bases and J by 4 bases, 5 bases remained unmatched. Looked up from germline, CDR1 is SSHAT and CDR2 is FNYEAQ (reference sequence). The CDR3 consists of 14 residues. CDR3 in DNA: TGTGCCAGCAGCTCGGGGACAGGGCCATACGAGCAGTACTTC. Protein product: CASSSGTGPYEQYF.

The V call is TRBV4-1, the J call TRBJ2-6, with 9 bases fitting TRBD1. In germline, CDR1 is MGHRA, CDR2 YSYEKL. V lost 0 bases, J lost 0 bases, and 6 bases stayed unmatched. This CDR3 region has 19 residues. CDR3 protein: CASSQDRGTGLSGANVLTF. CDR3 nucleotides: TGCGCCAGCAGCCAAGATCGGGGGACAGGGCTCTCTGGGGCCAACGTCCTGACTTTC.